Sequencing of this T cell receptor (beta chain) was carried out in a study of metastatic and nonmetastatic thyroid tumors. Study-wide background: Both malignant and benign thyroid patients supplied peripheral blood and tumor or nodule tissue samples, across which the repertoires of these patients were then compared.

No treatment had been given to any patient before thyroid surgery. Remarks on this clone: The antigen is undetermined.

This CDR3 has 16 residues. Germline lookup yields CDR1 DFQATT and CDR2 SNEGSKA (reference sequence). Trimming pared 6 bases from V and 1 base from J, leaving 21 bases between. Original processing notes: The authors used CDR3 differences across clinicopathological groups to build a distant-metastasis classifier for papillary thyroid cancer. TCRdb recomputed clones from the PCR reads via MiXCR. TCRdb's processing, not the authors', yielded these V and J calls. The sample carries more than 85,000 clones, 8% to 9.5% recorded once. Broader study findings: It was reportedly found that TCR beta diversity was significantly higher in malignant thyroid tumors than in benign nodules, a difference seen in both blood and tumor samples.

This clonotype was obtained from a female donor with papillary thyroid cancer or a benign thyroid nodule (not recorded which). Some clones in this sample may be carry-over from other donors' samples. The chain has TRBV20-1 and TRBJ1-1, with D tentatively TRBD1 (6 bases). The sample consisted of blood. CDR3 coding DNA: TGCAGTGCCCGGGGCTGGGGGGGCAGGGCGAACACTGAAGCTTTCTTT. Translated: CSARGWGGRANTEAFF.